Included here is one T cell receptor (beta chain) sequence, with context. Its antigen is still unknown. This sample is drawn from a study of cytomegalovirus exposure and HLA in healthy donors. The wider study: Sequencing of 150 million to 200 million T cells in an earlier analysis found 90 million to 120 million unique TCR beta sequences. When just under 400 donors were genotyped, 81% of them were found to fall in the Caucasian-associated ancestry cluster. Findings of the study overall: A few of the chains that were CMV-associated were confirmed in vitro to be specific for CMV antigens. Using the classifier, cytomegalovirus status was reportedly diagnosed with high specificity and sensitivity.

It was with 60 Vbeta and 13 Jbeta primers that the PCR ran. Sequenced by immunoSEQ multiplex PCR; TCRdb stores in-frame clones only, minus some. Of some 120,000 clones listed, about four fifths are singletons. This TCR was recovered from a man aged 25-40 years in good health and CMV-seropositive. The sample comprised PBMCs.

CDR3 loop: CAWSFLSNQPQHF. DNA for the CDR3: TGTGCCTGGAGTTTCTTAAGCAATCAGCCCCAGCATTTT. The V gene is TRBV30, the J gene TRBJ1-5; D gene uncertain. The CDR3 length is 13 residues. The V gene lost 2 bases and the J gene lost 1 base, with 6 bases spanning the gap. Per germline, CDR1 GTSNPN and CDR2 SVGIG (reference sequence).